These T cell receptor beta chains were read from a single sample in a study of T-cell memory formation after mild COVID-19. TCRdb recomputed calls from the 5' RACE reads with MiXCR, one row per CDR3 protein. Altogether about 620,000 distinct CDR3 sequences are present, approximately 18% being singletons, with the ten largest covering around 11%. Sequenced input: PBMCs or a T cell subset sorted from them (not recorded which). These receptors all stem from an adult woman who had mild COVID-19 (a few samples of this study predate the infection). Cell type and time point are not known. CDR3s include the opening cysteine and the closing phenylalanine or tryptophan. The D gene is left open where the match is weak. The size of a clone is reported for some rows only, either as once, few or many, or as a class for expanded clones.

abundance	v_gene	j_gene	d_gene	CDR3nt	CDR3aa
.	TRBV14	TRBJ2-2	.	TGTGCCAGCAGCCAAGCTTCCGGGATCACCGGGGAGCTGTTTTTT	CASSQASGITGELFF
few	TRBV7-3	TRBJ1-1	.	TGTGCCAGCAGCCCCCGGGGAGGCCAGAACACTGAAGCTTTCTTT	CASSPRGGQNTEAFF
many	TRBV5-6	TRBJ1-6	.	TGTGCCAGCAGCTTGGAGGCAGGTCGGGCCAATTCACCCCTCCACTTT	CASSLEAGRANSPLHF
.	TRBV29-1	TRBJ2-3	.	TGCAGCGTTGTTGGGGGCGTAGGCACAGATACGCAGTATTTT	CSVVGGVGTDTQYF
.	TRBV20-1	TRBJ2-1	.	TGCAGTGCTAGAGGAGTCGGGAGCTCCTACAATGAGCAGTTCTTC	CSARGVGSSYNEQFF
.	TRBV5-1	TRBJ2-3	.	TGCGCCAGCAGCTTGGTAGGGCCCGGTCGGAGGGGCTCTACTAGCACAGATACGCAGTATTTT	CASSLVGPGRRGSTSTDTQYF
few	TRBV28	TRBJ2-1	.	TGTGCCAGCAGCCGTGCCTGGCTTGGAGGTAATGAGCAGTTCTTC	CASSRAWLGGNEQFF
few	TRBV7-6	TRBJ2-7	.	TGTGCCAGCAGCTTAGCACCTTTTGGGAACAGCGTTTACGAGCAGTACTTC	CASSLAPFGNSVYEQYF
many	TRBV6-5	TRBJ2-3	TRBD1	TGTGCCAGCAGTTATGGGACAGGGGGCACAGATACGCAGTATTTT	CASSYGTGGTDTQYF
.	TRBV20-1	TRBJ2-1	.	TGCAGTGTTATCTCGCTGGAAGTTTATACCCCGGGACAATCCTACAATGAGCAGTTCTTC	CSVISLEVYTPGQSYNEQFF
.	TRBV7-9	TRBJ2-7	.	TGTGCCAGCAGCTTAGTGGGTGGGCTAGCACCCTACGAGCAGTACTTC	CASSLVGGLAPYEQYF
.	TRBV15	TRBJ2-5	TRBD1	TGTGCCACCAGCAGAACGGGACAGGGGATAAAGACCCAGTACTTC	CATSRTGQGIKTQYF
once	TRBV20-1	TRBJ1-1	.	TGCAGTGCTAGACCCACGGGTGCAGAGAACACTGAAGCTTTCTTT	CSARPTGAENTEAFF
.	TRBV7-2	TRBJ2-1	.	TGTGCCAGCAGCTTAAGGGCAGGGCAACTATACAATGAGCAGTTCTTC	CASSLRAGQLYNEQFF
.	TRBV2	TRBJ2-2	TRBD2	TGTGCCAGCAGGTTGAGACTAGCGGGAGGGCCGGGCACCGGGGAGCTGTTTTTT	CASRLRLAGGPGTGELFF
.	TRBV12-3/TRBV12-4	TRBJ2-7	.	TGTGCCAGCAGCCACAGGGGGGGCTCCTACGAGCAGTACTTC	CASSHRGGSYEQYF
.	TRBV6-5	TRBJ2-2	.	TGTGCCAGCAGGATAACCGGGACTTACACCGGGGAGCTGTTTTTT	CASRITGTYTGELFF
many	TRBV24-1	TRBJ2-2	.	TGTGCCATTGAGGCTAGTGCCGGGGAGCTGTTTTTT	CAIEASAGELFF
.	TRBV20-1	TRBJ2-3	TRBD2	TGCAGTGCCCCGAACAAGCGGGGTAGCACAGATACGCAGTATTTT	CSAPNKRGSTDTQYF
few	TRBV11-3	TRBJ2-2	TRBD1	TGTGCCAGCAGCTCCCGACAGGGGGCCGGGGAGCTGTTTTTT	CASSSRQGAGELFF
few	TRBV18	TRBJ1-2	.	TGTGCCAGCTCACCCACCGACAACGGCTACACCTTC	CASSPTDNGYTF
.	TRBV11-2	TRBJ1-5	.	TGTGCCAGCAGCTTAGATTTTGGTGAGCCCCAGCATTTT	CASSLDFGEPQHF
.	TRBV7-2	TRBJ2-3	.	TGTGCCAGCAGTCGTACGGAGACTACAGATACGCAGTATTTT	CASSRTETTDTQYF
.	TRBV7-2	TRBJ2-1	.	TGTGCCAGCAGGCCGACAGTTTCGGCCTACAATGAGCAGTTCTTC	CASRPTVSAYNEQFF
few	TRBV12-3/TRBV12-4	TRBJ2-3	TRBD1	TGTGCCAGCAGTTTAGGGGAGACAGGGGTTGATACGCAGTATTTT	CASSLGETGVDTQYF
few	TRBV4-2	TRBJ2-3	TRBD1	TGTGCCAGCAGCCAAATAGGGGGCGGCACAGATACGCAGTATTTT	CASSQIGGGTDTQYF
.	TRBV29-1	TRBJ2-7	TRBD1	TGCAGCGTTGTGCGGACAGGGTCTCTGTACTTC	CSVVRTGSLYF
few	TRBV29-1	TRBJ1-2	TRBD1	TGCAGCGCCGGACAGGGAAACTATGGCTACACCTTC	CSAGQGNYGYTF
.	TRBV7-2	TRBJ2-7	TRBD2	TGTGCCAGCAGCCTAAACAGACCGGGGGGCGAGCAGTACTTC	CASSLNRPGGEQYF
.	TRBV12-3/TRBV12-4	TRBJ1-5	.	TGTGCCAGCAGTTTAGCGGGGATCCTTTCGGGTCAGCCCCAGCATTTT	CASSLAGILSGQPQHF
many	TRBV2	TRBJ2-3	.	TGTGCCAGCAGTGAGCTCACAGATACGCAGTATTTT	CASSELTDTQYF
few	TRBV7-9	TRBJ2-7	.	TGTGCCAGCCTAGGTGGGGAAAGCTCCTACGAGCAGTACTTC	CASLGGESSYEQYF
.	TRBV7-9	TRBJ2-7	TRBD1	TGTGCCAGCAGCTTAGTCGAGGCCGGGACAGGGGTCGAGCAGTACTTC	CASSLVEAGTGVEQYF
few	TRBV18	TRBJ2-7	TRBD1	TGTGCCAGCTCACCGGGGACAGGAGTAAACGAGCAGTACTTC	CASSPGTGVNEQYF
.	TRBV12-3/TRBV12-4	TRBJ1-2	.	TGTGCCAGCAGTGTCGACAGTATCGCCCTGACCTTC	CASSVDSIALTF
few	TRBV12-3/TRBV12-4	TRBJ2-7	TRBD1	TGTGCCAGCGGGGACAGGGGGCCCAGCTCCTACGAGCAGTACTTC	CASGDRGPSSYEQYF
many	TRBV7-2	TRBJ1-2	.	TGTGCCAGCAGCTACAGACAGTTCGAGAACTATGGCTACACCTTC	CASSYRQFENYGYTF
.	TRBV20-1	TRBJ2-1	.	TGCAGTGCTAGAGACCCTTCTGGGGGAGGCTCGAGGGATGAGCAGTTCTTC	CSARDPSGGGSRDEQFF
few	TRBV7-9	TRBJ2-7	TRBD1	TGTGCCAGCAGCCCAACGACAGGGTTTCACGAGCAGTACTTC	CASSPTTGFHEQYF
few	TRBV6-6	TRBJ2-3	.	TGTGCCAGCAGCTTACCACAACCCGGGGGAGCGCAGTATTTT	CASSLPQPGGAQYF
few	TRBV7-3	TRBJ2-3	.	TGTGCCAGCAGCGCTGACGCCCTGGTTACAGATACGCAGTATTTT	CASSADALVTDTQYF
.	TRBV21-1	TRBJ2-1	.	TGTGCCAGCAGCAAAGGAGGTATCGAGTTGTGGGTTGAGCAGTTCTTC	CASSKGGIELWVEQFF
.	TRBV12-3/TRBV12-4	TRBJ1-2	.	TGTGCCAGCAGGGGACAAGATAACTATGGCTACACCTTC	CASRGQDNYGYTF
few	TRBV10-3	TRBJ2-1	.	TGTGCCATCAGCGGAGAAGTACAGCGAGAGCAGTTCTTC	CAISGEVQREQFF
.	TRBV20-1	TRBJ2-1	TRBD2	TGCAGCGCTCTCCGACTAGCGGACTCCTACAATGAGCAGTTCTTC	CSALRLADSYNEQFF
few	TRBV7-9	TRBJ2-2	TRBD1	TGTGCCAGCAGCCCCAGACAGGGGGCGGGGGAGCCGTTTTTT	CASSPRQGAGEPFF
.	TRBV6-1	TRBJ2-1	TRBD1	TGTGCCAGCAGCGAGACACCGGGGACAGGGAGTGAGCAGTTCTTC	CASSETPGTGSEQFF
.	TRBV7-8	TRBJ1-5	TRBD1	TGTGCCAGCAGCTTCCAGGGGGCAAATCAGCCCAAGCATTTT	CASSFQGANQPKHF
few	TRBV4-2	TRBJ1-1	.	TGTGCCAGCAGCCAAGTTCGCACTGAAGCTTTCTTT	CASSQVRTEAFF
few	TRBV4-2	TRBJ2-5	.	TGTGCCAGCAGCCAAGACCTCCCCCGGAGGCGGGACCTGGAAGAGACCCAGTACTTC	CASSQDLPRRRDLEETQYF
few	TRBV4-1	TRBJ2-7	TRBD1	TGCGCCAGCAGTACAATAGGCAGGGGGACCTACGAGCAGTACTTC	CASSTIGRGTYEQYF
few	TRBV4-2	TRBJ2-1	.	TGTGCCAGCAGCCAGGCAGATCAGTTCTTC	CASSQADQFF
few	TRBV21-1	TRBJ2-5	.	TGTGCCAGCAGCAAAGTAGTAGGAAAACAAGAGACCCAGTACTTC	CASSKVVGKQETQYF
.	TRBV6-5	TRBJ1-1	.	TGTGCCAGCATTCTCGCCGGGAGCACTGAAGCTTTCTTT	CASILAGSTEAFF
.	TRBV24-1	TRBJ2-7	TRBD2	TGTGCCATCCTCCCCGCTAGCGGGAGCTACGAGCAGTACTTC	CAILPASGSYEQYF
few	TRBV5-5	TRBJ2-5	TRBD2	TGTGCCAGCATCTGGTCCGGCCCGGGACTAGCAGGAGAGACCCAGTACTTC	CASIWSGPGLAGETQYF
.	TRBV10-3	TRBJ1-1	TRBD1	TGTGCCATCAGGAGACAGGGCATGAACACTGAAGCTTTCTTT	CAIRRQGMNTEAFF